A single sample gave rise to the 6 T cell receptor beta chains below, sequenced in a study of cytomegalovirus exposure and HLA in healthy donors. The primer mix had 60 Vbeta and 13 Jbeta primers. The table came from immunoSEQ multiplex PCR; TCRdb's copy has only in-frame clones and leaves some out. The table lists about 150,000 clones, around four fifths of them singletons, with about 2.5% in the top ten. Sequenced input: PBMCs. All receptors derive from a boy aged 2 to 10 in good health and CMV-seronegative.

V is TRBV5-1 and J is TRBJ1-2; D unclear. The V end was cut by 4 bases, the J end by 2 bases, with 15 bases between. This CDR3 is 15 amino acids long. Germline CDR1 and CDR2: SGHRS and YFSETQ. Written as DNA, the CDR3 is TGCGCCAGCAGCCGCTTTTGGCACACCAACTATGGCTACACCTTC. It translates to CASSRFWHTNYGYTF. The whole variable domain, remainder taken from reference TRBV5-1 and TRBJ1-2, is KAGVTQTPRYLIKTRGQQVTLSCSPISGHRSVSWYQQTPGQGLQFLFEYFSETQRNKGNFPGRFSGRQFSNSRSEMNVSTLELGDSALYLCASSRFWHTNYGYTFGSGTRLTVV.

The J gene is TRBJ1-5, the V gene TRBV19; 9 bases fit TRBD1. With V trimmed by 6 bases and J by 4 bases, 10 bases remained unmatched. CDR1 and CDR2 from the germline V gene are LNHDA and SQIVND (reference sequence). This CDR3 spans 16 amino acids. CDR3 sequence (DNA): TGTGCCAGTAGCCGGAGACAGGGGGAAGCAAATCAGCCCCAGCATTTT. This translates into CASSRRQGEANQPQHF.

This chain links TRBV2 with TRBJ2-1; 10 nucleotides agree with TRBD2. The CDR3 has 17 amino acids. Germline trimming cut 4 bases from V and 4 bases from J; bases unmatched to any gene: 10. CDR1 SNHLY and CDR2 FYNNEI come from the germline V gene. The CDR3 reads CASSGLAGALVYNEQFF. DNA of the CDR3: TGTGCCAGCAGTGGGCTAGCGGGAGCCCTTGTGTACAATGAGCAGTTCTTC.

The chain links TRBV19 to TRBJ2-1, with TRBD2 as a possible D gene (7 bases). Trimming left V 4 bases short and J 4 bases short, with 11 bases between. This CDR3 is 14 amino acids long. Germline loops: CDR1 LNHDA, CDR2 SQIVND (reference sequence). This chain's CDR3 is CASSRGGLYNEQFF. CDR3 sequence (DNA): TGTGCCAGTAGTAGGGGGGGGCTATACAATGAGCAGTTCTTC.

This clone was seen a few times. The rearrangement joins TRBV19 to TRBJ2-3; D not resolved. The germline V gene has CDR1 LNHDA and CDR2 SQIVND (reference sequence). The CDR3 is 12 amino acids. The V and J ends lost 5 bases and 2 bases respectively, with 5 bases between them. The CDR3 region has the DNA TGTGCCAGTAGTGGCCTCACAGATACGCAGTATTTT. Its protein product is CASSGLTDTQYF.

This chain joins TRBV6-1 and TRBJ2-2, with 7 positions matching TRBD1. V lost 1 base and J lost 7; bases outside the gene matches: 3. Germline CDR1 MNHNS, CDR2 SASEGT. The CDR3 extends over 14 amino acids. In DNA form, the CDR3 reads TGTGCCAGCAGTGAAGAACAGGGGTACGGGGAGCTGTTTTTT. This codes for CASSEEQGYGELFF.